These 16 T cell receptor beta chains share one sample of origin, sequenced in a study of identical twins (dated by TCRdb to about 2016). Libraries were constructed by 5' RACE. TCRdb lists the instrument as Illumina HiSeq 2000. The public reads were run again by TCRdb, first through fastp at Q25 and then through MiXCR, and only productive beta chains were kept. Each entry is one CDR3 protein sequence, shown with its most common DNA and genes. The sample yields hundreds of thousands of distinct CDR3 sequences; roughly 8.6% were counted once. The ten largest clones add up to over 2% of the sample. Separately, the same data were catalogued under a study of yellow fever vaccine responses in identical twins.

Source material: memory (CD45RO+) T cells sorted from blood. The intended sense of this specimen's cell subset or site label: CD45RO+ enriched T cells. The receptors were gathered from a woman aged 18-29 years in good health.

This clonotype was picked up many times. The genes are TRBV9 and TRBJ2-3; D remains ambiguous. The CDR3 is 14 residues long. Germline CDR1 reads SGDLS; CDR2 reads YYNGEE. V was trimmed by 2 bases and J by 5 bases, leaving 12 bases between them. This chain's CDR3 is CASSVTPVGDTQYF. The CDR3 DNA is TGTGCCAGCAGCGTTACACCAGTGGGAGATACGCAGTATTTT.

As for this clonotype: Relative to the germline gene, one junction end is altered; a read error may explain this. The chain combines TRBV6-5 with TRBJ2-3; D call uncertain. Germline values: CDR1 MNHEY, CDR2 SVGAGI. The CDR3 has 13 residues. This CDR3 is CASRYLGTDTQYF. The CDR3 nucleotides are TGTGCCAGCCGTTACCTCGGCACAGATACGCAGTATTTT.

This clonotype showed up many times. V gene TRBV20-1 combines with J gene TRBJ1-4, with D uncertain. Germline CDR1 DFQATT, CDR2 SNEGSKA (reference sequence). This CDR3 comprises 14 residues. The V gene lost 2 bases and the J gene lost 4 bases, with 11 bases spanning the gap. CDR3 loop: CSARPSGYNEKLFF. The CDR3 DNA follows: TGCAGTGCTAGACCCTCGGGGTATAATGAAAAACTGTTTTTT.

In this sample, this clonotype turned up a few times. V gene TRBV16 combines with J gene TRBJ1-2; possible D gene TRBD1, 5 bases. V lost 5 bases, J lost 0 bases, and 10 bases lay in between. The germline V gene encodes CDR1 KGHSY and CDR2 FQNENV. CDR3 length: 14 residues. The CDR3 sequence: CASSTDTSNYGYTF. The CDR3 nucleotides read TGTGCCAGCAGCACGGACACCTCTAACTATGGCTACACCTTC.

In this sample, this clonotype turned up many times. This chain uses TRBV7-9 with TRBJ2-7, with D tentatively TRBD1 (6 bases). Germline loops: CDR1 SEHNR, CDR2 FQNEAQ (reference sequence). This CDR3 comprises 14 residues. Trimming pared 5 bases from V and 4 bases from J, leaving 15 bases between. CDR3 nucleotide sequence: TGTGCCAGCAGCCGGACAGATGAGACGTACGAGCAGTACTTC. This codes for CASSRTDETYEQYF.

This clonotype was found many times. CDR3 residues: CSVVPDRGHYNEQFF. CDR3 DNA sequence: TGCAGCGTTGTACCTGACAGGGGGCACTACAATGAGCAGTTCTTC. V is TRBV29-1 and J is TRBJ2-1; 10 positions agree with TRBD1. With V trimmed by 4 bases and J by 3 bases, 6 bases remained unmatched. The CDR3 extends over 15 amino acids. Germline lookup yields CDR1 SQVTM and CDR2 ANQGSEA.

This clonotype was observed at least ten times. The V call is TRBV20-1, the J call TRBJ2-7; 12 bases map to TRBD1. The CDR3 covers 15 residues. Germline CDR1 DFQATT, CDR2 SNEGSKA (reference sequence). V trimming: 4 bases; J trimming: 2 bases; junction bases outside the gene matches: 6. CDR3 sequence: CSAIGDRGRTYEQYV. For the CDR3, the DNA is TGCAGTGCTATAGGGGACAGGGGGCGGACCTACGAGCAGTACGTC.

This clonotype was seen at least ten times. The genes are TRBV15 and TRBJ2-2; D is perhaps TRBD2 (6 bases). Germline V lookup: CDR1 LNHNV, CDR2 YYDKDF (reference sequence). Between the trimmed V and J ends, which lost 5 bases and 3 bases, there was a span of 10 bases. The CDR3 spans 14 residues. CDR3 in amino acids: CATSPPGDTGELFF. The CDR3 region has the DNA TGTGCCACCAGCCCCCCGGGGGACACCGGGGAGCTGTTTTTT.

This clonotype appeared many times. The rearrangement uses TRBV5-5 and TRBJ2-5; 10 bases agree with TRBD2. The CDR3 has 16 residues. Unmatched junction bases numbered 7, after V lost 3 bases and J lost 2 bases. Germline V gene sequence: CDR1 SGHKS, CDR2 YYEKEE (reference sequence). CDR3 loop: CASSYLAGGDQETQYF. CDR3 bases: TGTGCCAGCAGCTATTTAGCGGGGGGCGATCAAGAGACCCAGTACTTC.

This clonotype occurred many times. This chain joins TRBV7-2 and TRBJ2-2; D not certain. Germline V lookup: CDR1 SGHTA, CDR2 FQGNSA. The V and J ends lost 1 base and 4 bases respectively, with 7 bases between them. There are 14 residues in the CDR3. CDR3 sequence: CASSLGLSTGELFF. The CDR3, as DNA: TGTGCCAGCAGCTTAGGTCTGAGCACCGGGGAGCTGTTTTTT.

The CDR3 reads CASSEGVGVTDTQYF. CDR3 in DNA: TGTGCCAGCAGTGAAGGAGTGGGGGTCACAGATACGCAGTATTTT. The rearrangement joins TRBV6-1 to TRBJ2-3; D tentatively fits TRBD1 or TRBD2 (5 bases each). There are 15 residues in the CDR3. CDR1 and CDR2 (germline): MNHNS, SASEGT. V was trimmed by 1 base and J by 2 bases, leaving 10 bases between them.

This clonotype turned up a few times. Here the CDR3 DNA reads TGTGCCAGTAGTAAATTAGCGGGAGTCGGGGAGACCCAGTACTTC. The encoded protein is CASSKLAGVGETQYF. The chain is built from TRBV19 and TRBJ2-5; 9 nucleotides agree with TRBD2. Germline-derived CDR1 and CDR2 are LNHDA and SQIVND (reference sequence). The CDR3 extends over 15 amino acids. Unmatched junction bases numbered 8, after V lost 4 bases and J lost 5 bases.

This clonotype was detected a few times. This chain uses TRBV5-1 with TRBJ2-3, with D possibly TRBD1 on 6 matching bases. V gave up 0 bases and J gave up 0 bases, with 8 bases separating them. CDR3 length: 15 residues. Germline V gene lookup returns CDR1 SGHRS and CDR2 YFSETQ. CDR3 sequence: CASSLVGQSTDTQYF. The CDR3 region has the DNA TGCGCCAGCAGCTTGGTTGGACAGAGCACAGATACGCAGTATTTT.

The gene calls are TRBV6-4 and TRBJ1-2; maybe TRBD1 (5 bases). V lost 2 bases, J lost 2 bases, and 15 bases lay in between. CDR1 and CDR2 from the germline V gene are MRHNA and SNTAGT. The CDR3 length is 16 residues. DNA for the CDR3: TGTGCCAGCAGTGACGTCGAGGCGACAGCCAACTATGGCTACACCTTC. Translation gives CASSDVEATANYGYTF.

Details on this clonotype: At one end the junction does not follow the germline gene, possibly because of a read error. The rearrangement links TRBV20-1 to TRBJ2-1; TRBD2 matches at 13 bases. This CDR3 has 18 residues. Germline-derived CDR1 and CDR2 are DFQATT and SNEGSKA (reference sequence). The CDR3 DNA follows: TGCTGTGCTAGAGGGGGGACTAGCGGGACGAGCTCCTACAATGAGCAGTTCTTC. As protein: CCARGGTSGTSSYNEQFF.

This clonotype was recorded many times. CDR3 sequence (DNA): TGTGCCAGCAGCCAAGAACAGGGTGGAACGCAGTATTTT. This sequence encodes CASSQEQGGTQYF. The chain employs TRBV4-2 and TRBJ2-3; perhaps TRBD1 as D (6 bases). V dropped 0 bases and J dropped 9 bases, with 10 bases sitting between them. This CDR3 comprises 13 residues. CDR1 LGHNA and CDR2 YNFKEQ come from the germline V gene.